These 26 T cell receptor beta chains were sequenced from one sample in a study of identical twins. A single record per CDR3 protein comes from TCRdb applying MiXCR to the 5' RACE reads. This table holds 220,000 or so distinct CDR3 sequences, roughly 7% found once. The sample was also linked to a second study, of yellow fever vaccine responses in identical twins.

The sequenced sample consisted of memory (CD45RO+) T cells sorted from blood. These receptors were collected from a woman aged 18-29 years in good health.

There are many counts of this clonotype. The chain employs TRBV7-6 and TRBJ1-1, with D unresolved. The ends were cut back, 2 bases at V and 6 bases at J, with 13 bases in the middle. Germline CDR1 SGHVS, CDR2 FNYEAQ. This CDR3 is built from 14 residues. The CDR3 spells CASSLSEVIAEAFF. CDR3 sequence (DNA): TGTGCCAGCAGCTTAAGTGAAGTTATCGCTGAAGCTTTCTTT.

This clonotype was recorded a few times. The chain has TRBV5-1 and TRBJ2-1, with 7 positions matching TRBD2. Per the germline V gene, CDR1 is SGHRS and CDR2 is YFSETQ. The V segment lost 1 base and the J segment 5 bases; nucleotides outside the gene matches: 6. This CDR3 is 15 amino acids long. CDR3: CASSLSPAGHNEQFF. The CDR3 coding sequence is TGCGCCAGCAGCTTGTCCCCAGCGGGGCACAATGAGCAGTTCTTC.

This chain joins TRBV5-1 and TRBJ2-5; TRBD2 might be the D (6 bases). This CDR3 spans 14 amino acids. From germline, CDR1 is SGHRS and CDR2 YFSETQ. Trimming left V 8 bases short and J 4 bases short, with 18 bases between. In DNA, the CDR3 is TGCGCCAGTTATAGCGGCCGGTCGGGAGAGACCCAGTACTTC. Translation gives CASYSGRSGETQYF. Full variable domain (remainder filled in from reference TRBV5-1 and TRBJ2-5): KAGVTQTPRYLIKTRGQQVTLSCSPISGHRSVSWYQQTPGQGLQFLFEYFSETQRNKGNFPGRFSGRQFSNSRSEMNVSTLELGDSALYLCASYSGRSGETQYFGPGTRLLVL.

This clonotype was recorded many times. The genes are TRBV20-1 and TRBJ2-5; no firm D call. The CDR3 sequence is 11 residues long. Between the trimmed V and J ends, which lost 5 bases and 5 bases, there was a span of 9 bases. The germline V gene has CDR1 DFQATT and CDR2 SNEGSKA (reference sequence). The CDR3 region is CSADHGETQYF. In DNA, the CDR3 is TGCAGTGCTGACCACGGGGAGACCCAGTACTTC.

The chain employs TRBV5-1 and TRBJ2-3, with TRBD2 matching 7 bases. V lost 5 bases, J lost 2 bases, and 8 bases stayed unmatched. Germline assignment: CDR1 SGHRS and CDR2 YFSETQ. This CDR3 is 15 amino acids long. The chain's CDR3 is CASSTVAGSTDTQYF. The CDR3 DNA sequence: TGCGCCAGCAGTACTGTAGCGGGCTCCACAGATACGCAGTATTTT. Together with reference TRBV5-1 and TRBJ2-3, the CDR3 gives the full variable domain: KAGVTQTPRYLIKTRGQQVTLSCSPISGHRSVSWYQQTPGQGLQFLFEYFSETQRNKGNFPGRFSGRQFSNSRSEMNVSTLELGDSALYLCASSTVAGSTDTQYFGPGTRLTVL.

This clonotype was found many times. The rearrangement links TRBV27 to TRBJ2-7, with 12 bases that match TRBD2. V gave up 5 bases and J gave up 4 bases; unmatched junction bases: 6. CDR1 and CDR2 (germline): MNHEY, SMNVEV (reference sequence). The CDR3 is made up of 15 amino acids. The CDR3 DNA is TGTGCCAGCAGTCCTGGACTAGCGGGAAGGTACGAGCAGTACTTC. This translates into CASSPGLAGRYEQYF.

The chain recombines TRBV3-1 with TRBJ2-7; unclear D gene. The germline V gene encodes CDR1 LGHDT and CDR2 YNNKEL (reference sequence). The CDR3 is made up of 12 amino acids. Trimming pared 1 base from V and 3 bases from J, leaving 4 bases between. CDR3 DNA: TGTGCCAGCAGCCAAGTCCTCTACGAGCAGTACTTC. Translating gives CASSQVLYEQYF.

CDR3 in DNA: TGTGCCAGCAGCCTCTCTTGGGGGGACGAAAACATTCAGTACTTC. Amino acid sequence: CASSLSWGDENIQYF. This chain uses TRBV14 with TRBJ2-4, with D possibly matching TRBD2 (6 bases). Germline values: CDR1 SGHDN, CDR2 FVKESK. V lost 4 bases, J lost 5 bases, and 15 bases lay in between. The CDR3 loop spans 15 amino acids.

The table lists this clonotype with many counts. The chain joins TRBV15 to TRBJ2-1; D ambiguous. V was shortened by 3 bases and J by 4 bases, with 16 bases between the two germline ends. Germline CDR1 LNHNV, CDR2 YYDKDF (reference sequence). The CDR3 has 16 amino acids. The CDR3 reads CATSRDRLELYNEQFF. The CDR3 coding sequence is TGTGCCACCAGCAGGGATAGACTCGAACTTTACAATGAGCAGTTCTTC.

The CDR3: CASNPLGGPGDTQYF. The CDR3 nucleotides are TGTGCCAGCAATCCCCTGGGGGGGCCGGGAGATACGCAGTATTTT. The chain carries TRBV6-1 and TRBJ2-3, with a tentative D call TRBD2 (7 bases). CDR3 length: 15 amino acids. Germline V gene lookup returns CDR1 MNHNS and CDR2 SASEGT. The ends were cut back, 7 bases at V and 5 bases at J, with 19 bases in the middle.

This clonotype has ten or more counts. The chain recombines TRBV28 with TRBJ1-5; 9 nucleotides line up with TRBD1. V dropped 2 bases and J dropped 3; count of bases not matched to a gene: 5. The length of the CDR3 is 16 residues. Germline loops: CDR1 MDHEN, CDR2 SYDVKM. Written as DNA, the CDR3 is TGTGCCAGCAGTTTACCCGGGACAGGGATCAATCAGCCCCAGCATTTT. The encoded protein is CASSLPGTGINQPQHF.

This clonotype came up a few times. CDR3 DNA sequence: TGTGCCAGCAGTTTACGCGGGGGCCTGCCGGGCGTTGATGAGCAGTTCTTC. Amino acids: CASSLRGGLPGVDEQFF. The V and J genes are TRBV12-3 or TRBV12-4 and TRBJ2-1; tentative D call: TRBD2 (7 bases). Trimming took 2 bases from V and 8 from J, leaving 22 bases between them. The CDR3 sequence is 17 residues long.

This clonotype was counted only a few times. This may come from a read error, since a much larger clone is one base off. The V gene is TRBV2, the J gene TRBJ2-3; no definite D call. V lost 3 bases, J lost 4 bases, and 2 bases lay in between. Germline V gives CDR1 SNHLY, CDR2 FYNNEI. This CDR3 is built from 11 residues. The CDR3 loop is CASSEADTQYF. CDR3 coding DNA: TGTGCCAGCAGTGAGGCAGATACGCAGTATTTT. The full variable domain, its missing parts supplied by reference TRBV2 and TRBJ2-3, is EPEVTQTPSHQVTQMGQEVILRCVPISNHLYFYWYRQILGQKVEFLVSFYNNEISEKSEIFDDQFSVERPDGSNFTLKIRSTKLEDSAMYFCASSEADTQYFGPGTRLTVL.

This clonotype has more than one count but fewer than ten. The V gene is TRBV24-1, the J gene TRBJ2-3, with D possibly TRBD2 on 6 matching bases. The CDR3 is 16 residues long. Per germline, CDR1 KGHDR and CDR2 SFDVKD. Trimming removed 4 bases from V and 2 bases from J, with 15 bases in between. CDR3 loop: CATSDTGTPDTDTQYF. CDR3 DNA: TGTGCCACCAGTGACACCGGGACTCCCGACACAGATACGCAGTATTTT.

This clonotype was seen a few times. The chain has TRBV6-2 or TRBV6-3 and TRBJ2-7; tentative D call: TRBD2 (7 bases). V lost 6 bases and J lost 2, with 14 bases in between. Germline V gives CDR1 MNHEY, CDR2 SVGEGT. This CDR3 spans 14 amino acids. This CDR3 reads CASRGGAGTYEQYV. The CDR3 DNA reads as TGTGCCAGCAGGGGGGGGGCGGGCACCTACGAGCAGTACGTC.

This clonotype occurred many times. The rearrangement uses TRBV19 and TRBJ2-3; D perhaps matches TRBD2 (5 bases). Between the trimmed V and J ends, which lost 4 bases and 2 bases, there was a span of 7 bases. The CDR3 covers 13 residues. Germline-derived CDR1 and CDR2 are LNHDA and SQIVND (reference sequence). CDR3 sequence: CASSKGLTDTQYF. The CDR3 nucleotides are TGTGCCAGTAGTAAAGGACTCACAGATACGCAGTATTTT. Variable domain in full (rest from reference TRBV19 and TRBJ2-3): DGGITQSPKYLFRKEGQNVTLSCEQNLNHDAMYWYRQDPGQGLRLIYYSQIVNDFQKGDIAEGYSVSREKKESFPLTVTSAQKNPTAFYLCASSKGLTDTQYFGPGTRLTVL.

The gene calls are TRBV12-3 or TRBV12-4 and TRBJ1-1; perhaps TRBD1 as D (6 bases). CDR3 size: 14 residues. V lost 6 bases to trimming and J lost 4 bases, with 15 bases between them. In DNA form, the CDR3 reads TGTGCCAGCAGCCAGACCGCAGGGGCCACTGAAGCTTTCTTT. It codes for CASSQTAGATEAFF.

This clonotype has at least ten counts. The rearrangement joins TRBV5-1 to TRBJ2-5, with 11 positions matching TRBD1. Trimming removed 0 bases from V and 2 bases from J; junction bases left unmatched: 6. Germline loops: CDR1 SGHRS, CDR2 YFSETQ. The CDR3 runs to 17 residues. The CDR3 protein is CASSLGTGGLNQETQYF. CDR3 DNA sequence: TGCGCCAGCAGCTTGGGGACAGGGGGCCTGAATCAAGAGACCCAGTACTTC.

This clonotype was seen many times. The genes are TRBV7-2 and TRBJ2-7; 8 positions agree with TRBD2. V shed 1 base, J shed 0 bases, and the junction held 8 bases outside the gene matches. This CDR3 contains 17 residues. CDR1 SGHTA and CDR2 FQGNSA come from the germline V gene. The CDR3: CASSLGAGLGTSYEQYF. The CDR3 DNA reads as TGTGCCAGCAGCTTAGGAGCGGGACTAGGGACCTCCTACGAGCAGTACTTC.

This clonotype was observed a handful of times. The V gene is TRBV7-8, the J gene TRBJ2-5; TRBD2 matches at 7 bases. V lost 1 base to trimming and J lost 5 bases; unmatched junction nucleotides: 4. The CDR3 extends over 14 amino acids. The germline CDR1 and CDR2 sequences are SGHVS and FQNEAQ. CDR3 amino acids: CASSLELAPETQYF. The CDR3 DNA is TGTGCCAGCAGCTTAGAACTAGCGCCGGAGACCCAGTACTTC.

This clonotype was observed many times. J is TRBJ2-4 and V is TRBV6-5, with a weak D call TRBD1 (5 bases). This CDR3 comprises 16 residues. Trimming took off 2 bases at V and 1 base at J, with 12 bases between the two ends. CDR1 and CDR2 (germline): MNHEY, SVGAGI. For the CDR3, the DNA is TGTGCCAGCAGTTACGGGCCAGGGCAGGCCAAAAACATTCAGTACTTC. Translation: CASSYGPGQAKNIQYF.

This clonotype came up many times. The gene calls are TRBV12-3 or TRBV12-4 and TRBJ1-5, with D perhaps TRBD1 (5 bases). The germline V and J ends were trimmed by 6 bases and 0 bases, with 6 bases remaining between them. CDR3 size: 13 residues. CDR3 coding DNA: TGTGCCAGCAGACAGGCTAGCAATCAGCCCCAGCATTTT. Its translation is CASRQASNQPQHF.

This clonotype was counted many times. This chain joins TRBV15 and TRBJ2-1; D tentatively reads TRBD1 or TRBD2 (5 bases each). Germline assignment: CDR1 LNHNV and CDR2 YYDKDF (reference sequence). This CDR3 is 16 amino acids long. V was pared by 5 bases and J by 5 bases, with 19 bases between. CDR3 nucleotides: TGTGCCACCAGCCAGAGAAATTCCGGGACCAACAATGAGCAGTTCTTC. Protein: CATSQRNSGTNNEQFF. Full variable domain (remainder filled in from reference TRBV15 and TRBJ2-1): DAMVIQNPRYQVTQFGKPVTLSCSQTLNHNVMYWYQQKSSQAPKLLFHYYDKDFNNEADTPDNFQSRRPNTSFCFLDIRSPGLGDTAMYLCATSQRNSGTNNEQFFGPGTRLTVL.

This clonotype was observed many times. The V call is TRBV12-3 or TRBV12-4, the J call TRBJ2-2; D may correspond to TRBD1 or TRBD2 (5 bases each). Between the trimmed V and J ends, which lost 0 bases and 1 base, there was a span of 6 bases. This CDR3 is built from 15 residues. The CDR3 sequence is CASSLAGENTGELFF. Written as DNA, the CDR3 is TGTGCCAGCAGTTTAGCGGGGGAGAACACCGGGGAGCTGTTTTTT.

The table lists this clonotype with many counts. CDR3: CASSFGGSQETQYF. Written as DNA, the CDR3 is TGTGCCAGCAGTTTTGGAGGGTCGCAAGAGACCCAGTACTTC. The chain links TRBV28 to TRBJ2-5; weak D call: TRBD2 (6 bases). CDR1 MDHEN and CDR2 SYDVKM come from the germline V gene. V lost 3 bases and J 2 bases, leaving 10 bases between the germline ends. The CDR3 sequence is 14 residues long. The variable domain in full, completed from reference TRBV28 and TRBJ2-5, reads DVKVTQSSRYLVKRTGEKVFLECVQDMDHENMFWYRQDPGLGLRLIYFSYDVKMKEKGDIPEGYSVSREKKERFSLILESASTNQTSMYLCASSFGGSQETQYFGPGTRLLVL.

This clonotype has just a few counts. V and J are TRBV18 and TRBJ1-1; 11 bases agree with TRBD1. Looked up from germline, CDR1 is KGHSH and CDR2 is LQKENI. V was pared by 5 bases and J by 0 bases, with 8 bases of the junction left unmatched. The CDR3 contains 17 residues. The chain's CDR3 is CASSSSGTGGMNTEAFF. The DNA for the CDR3 is TGTGCCAGCTCAAGTTCCGGGACAGGGGGAATGAACACTGAAGCTTTCTTT. Combining the CDR3 with reference TRBV18 and TRBJ1-1 gives the whole variable domain NAGVMQNPRHLVRRRGQEARLRCSPMKGHSHVYWYRQLPEEGLKFMVYLQKENIIDESGMPKERFSAEFPKEGPSILRIQQVVRGDSAAYFCASSSSGTGGMNTEAFFGQGTRLTVV.